A selection of T cell receptor beta chains follows, all from one sample in a study of blood T cell repertoires in COVID-19. Clones were read by immunoSEQ multiplex PCR, and TCRdb kept only the in-frame ones, dropping some. The sample includes 350,000 to 450,000 clones, around 87% seen only once; the top ten take 2.3%. Material: peripheral blood. These receptors were taken from a woman aged 60 to 75 with COVID-19, enrolled during active disease. The conserved cysteine and the conserved F or W are not part of the CDR3 here. A D gene is named only where the DNA matches it firmly.

v_gene	d_gene	j_gene	CDR3aa
TRBV19	-	TRBJ1-6	ASSMNGNRVSYNSPLH
TRBV28	TRBD1	TRBJ1-1	ASRPSPGQVNTEAF
TRBV5-4	TRBD1	TRBJ2-5	ASSPPGQPAGETQY
TRBV5-4	-	TRBJ1-2	ASSFNPRNYGYT
TRBV9	-	TRBJ1-5	ASSVGSGDSQEPQH
TRBV5-1	TRBD2	TRBJ2-3	ASSLVAGSTDTQY
TRBV4-1	-	TRBJ1-5	ASSQESRQTYSNQPQH
TRBV6-2/TRBV6-3	-	TRBJ2-7	ASSSDTSYEQY
TRBV19	TRBD2	TRBJ2-5	ASSGQGSGQETQY
TRBV28	TRBD1	TRBJ1-2	ASSPYWVQGVYGYT
TRBV5-1	-	TRBJ1-1	ASSLGAGTWNTEAF
TRBV29-1	TRBD1	TRBJ2-5	SVEDQRTHRGLQTQY
TRBV7-3	TRBD2	TRBJ2-1	ASSPLAGGQGNEQF
TRBV11-2	TRBD2	TRBJ2-7	ASSLVVTSGGAVVQY
TRBV27	-	TRBJ2-1	ASRPTTGSSYNEQF
TRBV21-1	-	TRBJ2-1	ASSRGTGTAHYNEQF
TRBV2	-	TRBJ2-1	ASSGHRSYNEQF
TRBV6-5	TRBD2	TRBJ2-3	ASERGSTDTQY
TRBV5-6	-	TRBJ1-1	ASSIRTGVNTEAF
TRBV25-1	TRBD1	TRBJ2-6	ASSAGQGVAGANVLT
TRBV7-3	TRBD1	TRBJ1-1	ASSAGGNTEAF
TRBV5-1	-	TRBJ1-1	ASGEGTSPEAF
TRBV7-2	-	TRBJ1-3	ASSRGGGSGNTIY
TRBV12-3/TRBV12-4	-	TRBJ2-7	ASSFYQGEQY
TRBV7-2	TRBD2	TRBJ2-2	ASSLGLLAAYTGELF
TRBV7-3	-	TRBJ2-1	ASSLGHLSYNEQF
TRBV3-1/TRBV3-2	-	TRBJ1-6	ASSSRDRTPLH
TRBV6-5	TRBD1	TRBJ1-1	ASSYSGTANTEAF
TRBV9	-	TRBJ2-3	ASSVGQGPTDTQY
TRBV3-1/TRBV3-2	-	TRBJ1-1	ASSQGGGRDTEAF
TRBV6-5	-	TRBJ1-1	ASSYGVGLSTEAF
TRBV5-1	-	TRBJ1-2	ASTQDTSSNYGYT
TRBV18	-	TRBJ1-2	ASSPGQSQGYT
TRBV2	-	TRBJ1-2	ASNHPGTGYGYT
TRBV7-2	-	TRBJ1-4	ASSFTDNFREKLF
TRBV7-9	-	TRBJ1-1	ASSRGGVNTEAF
TRBV18	-	TRBJ2-5	ASSPPSGETQY
TRBV3-1/TRBV3-2	-	TRBJ1-2	ASSQESGYGYT
TRBV30	-	TRBJ2-1	AWTGGEQF
TRBV30	TRBD2	TRBJ2-7	AWSGLAGSYEQY
TRBV15	TRBD1	TRBJ2-5	ATSRVRQGTETQY
TRBV3-1/TRBV3-2	TRBD1	TRBJ1-6	ASRGTADNSPLH
TRBV27	TRBD1	TRBJ1-1	ASKGQAMNTEAF
TRBV18	TRBD2	TRBJ2-4	ASSPTSGLLAKNIQY
TRBV28	TRBD2	TRBJ2-3	ASSLVSGGRNTQY
TRBV9	TRBD1	TRBJ2-7	ASSLRDSDYEQY
TRBV2	TRBD2	TRBJ2-1	ASTRGGSYNEQF